This T cell receptor beta chain was captured by sequencing in a study of a mutant IDH1 vaccine in newly diagnosed glioma (dated by TCRdb to 2020 to 2022). The study in broad terms: Vaccination was initiated 4-6 weeks after radiotherapy alone, or concurrently with temozolomide cycles in the chemotherapy-containing groups. Longitudinal TCRB deep sequencing was performed for 20 to 25 treated patients wherever samples were available for exploratory analyses. Before enrollment, patients had received standard therapy of radiotherapy alone, temozolomide alone, or radiochemotherapy with temozolomide; most received the combination. Peripheral blood samples were drawn at six visits, namely V03 (baseline), V05, V07, V10, V12 and V13. Visit V12 was the week-35 safety follow-up and visit V13 was the week-47 end of study. The approximately 30 treated patients were 62.5% male and 37.5% female, with a mean age of about 38 years.

Notes on this clone: No cognate antigen has been identified for it. Base-call qualities are not available, and no considerably larger clone is one nucleotide away.

The sample's time point label is to be understood as: week 47, end of study. Every vaccine dose consisted of 300 ug of a 20-mer mutant IDH1 peptide in Montanide, administered subcutaneously together with topical imiquimod. Across visits V03 through V10, patients got a total of eight vaccinations, given in weeks 1, 3, 5, 7, 11, 15, 19 and 23. Donors had newly diagnosed WHO grade 3 or 4 IDH1-mutant astrocytomas with loss of nuclear ATRX. The samples were drawn from NOA16, a multicentre, single-arm, open-label phase I trial in Germany that tested a mutant IDH1 peptide vaccine in humans for the first time. Genomic DNA for TCRB sequencing was extracted from EDTA blood using the DNeasy Blood and Tissue Kit. On the study overall, not on this receptor specifically: Vaccine-induced immune responses across multiple MHC alleles were detected in over 85% of patients. It was noted by the authors that analyses of patient blood samples could not be reproduced owing to sample limitations. Availability determined which PBMC samples were chosen for TCRB deep sequencing. Pseudoprogression seemed to be unrelated to changes in the top peripheral T cell clonotypes found by TCRB sequencing.

Libraries were constructed by the immunoSEQ multiplex PCR assay. Rearranged TCR beta chain sequences were amplified using the hsTCRB Kit according to the manufacturer's protocol. Sequencing of TCRB libraries was carried out on an Illumina MiSeq. The original pipeline was this. The proprietary platform of the kit vendor was used for demultiplexing, trimming and gene mapping. TCRdb provides this immuneACCESS table in a form limited to in-frame rearrangements. Some clones are lacking; in checked studies, under half of them reflect an unresolved V gene, and why the rest are absent is not known. V and J calls and clone size are given by that table; D and trimming were obtained from the DNA. The sample profile shows 58,000 or so clones; 83% of them were found once. 3% to 3.5% of the sample goes to the ten largest clones. This material consisted of PBMCs, taken from a glioma patient whose treatment included an IDH1 peptide vaccine. The TCR sequence derives from a woman between 50 and 59 years old with glioma.

The CDR3 region reads CSVTQKTNYGYTF. DNA sequence: TGCAGCGTCACACAGAAAACTAACTATGGCTACACCTTC. The chain uses TRBV29-1 and TRBJ1-2; a confident D gene designation cannot be given. Spanning cysteine to phenylalanine, the CDR3 consists of 13 amino acids. Here the CDR3 DNA is all that survives: 39 bases in frame from base 1. CDR1 and CDR2 are drawn from the germline V gene: SQVTM, ANQGSEA. V loses 6 bases of germline sequence and J loses 0 bases, and the interval between the two ends is 11 bases.